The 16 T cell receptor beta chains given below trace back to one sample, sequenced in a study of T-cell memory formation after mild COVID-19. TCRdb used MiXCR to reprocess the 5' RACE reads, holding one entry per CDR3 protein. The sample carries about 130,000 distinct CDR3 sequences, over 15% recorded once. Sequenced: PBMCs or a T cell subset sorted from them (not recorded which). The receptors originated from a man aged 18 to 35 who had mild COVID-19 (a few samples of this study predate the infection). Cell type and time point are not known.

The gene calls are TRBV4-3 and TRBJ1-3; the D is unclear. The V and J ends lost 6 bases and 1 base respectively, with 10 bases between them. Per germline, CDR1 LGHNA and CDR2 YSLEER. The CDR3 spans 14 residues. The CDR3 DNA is TGCGCCAGCAGTTCGACAAGGTCTGGAAACACCATATATTTT. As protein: CASSSTRSGNTIYF.

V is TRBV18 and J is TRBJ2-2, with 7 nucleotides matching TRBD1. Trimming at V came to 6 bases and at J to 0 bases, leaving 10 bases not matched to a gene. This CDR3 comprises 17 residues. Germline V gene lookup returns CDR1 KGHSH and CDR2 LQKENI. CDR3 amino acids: CASSTWTGRANTGELFF. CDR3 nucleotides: TGTGCCAGCTCCACTTGGACAGGCCGCGCGAACACCGGGGAGCTGTTTTTT. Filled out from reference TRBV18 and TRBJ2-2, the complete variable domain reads NAGVMQNPRHLVRRRGQEARLRCSPMKGHSHVYWYRQLPEEGLKFMVYLQKENIIDESGMPKERFSAEFPKEGPSILRIQQVVRGDSAAYFCASSTWTGRANTGELFFGEGSRLTVL.

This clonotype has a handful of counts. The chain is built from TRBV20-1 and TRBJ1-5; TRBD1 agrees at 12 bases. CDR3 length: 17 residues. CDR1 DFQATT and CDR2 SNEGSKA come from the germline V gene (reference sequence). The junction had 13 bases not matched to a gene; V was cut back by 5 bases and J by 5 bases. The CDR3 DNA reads TGCAGTGCTTTCGCTGGGGGGACAGGGGGCTTTGATCAGCCCCAGCATTTT. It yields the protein CSAFAGGTGGFDQPQHF.

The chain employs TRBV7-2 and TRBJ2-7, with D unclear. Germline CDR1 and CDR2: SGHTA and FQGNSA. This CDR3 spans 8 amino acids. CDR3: CASSLGLV. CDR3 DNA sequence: TGTGCCAGCAGCTTAGGGCTCGTC.

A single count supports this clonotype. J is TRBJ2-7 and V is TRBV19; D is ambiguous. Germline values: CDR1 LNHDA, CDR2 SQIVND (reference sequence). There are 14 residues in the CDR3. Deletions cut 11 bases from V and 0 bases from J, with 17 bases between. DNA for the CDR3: TGTGCCCAGCCCTCGGGCCGGAGCTCCTACGAGCAGTACTTC. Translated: CAQPSGRSSYEQYF.

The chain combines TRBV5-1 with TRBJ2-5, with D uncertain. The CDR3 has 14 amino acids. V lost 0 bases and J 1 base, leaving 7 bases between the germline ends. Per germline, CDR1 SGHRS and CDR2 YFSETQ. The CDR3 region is CASSLENFQETQYF. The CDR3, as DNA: TGCGCCAGCAGCTTGGAGAACTTCCAAGAGACCCAGTACTTC.

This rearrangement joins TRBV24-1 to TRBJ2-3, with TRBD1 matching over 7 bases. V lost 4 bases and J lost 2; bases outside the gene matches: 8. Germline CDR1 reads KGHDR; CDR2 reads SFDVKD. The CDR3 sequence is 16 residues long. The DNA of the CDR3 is TGTGCCACCAGTGACCCGGACAGGTCCTACACAGATACGCAGTATTTT. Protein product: CATSDPDRSYTDTQYF.

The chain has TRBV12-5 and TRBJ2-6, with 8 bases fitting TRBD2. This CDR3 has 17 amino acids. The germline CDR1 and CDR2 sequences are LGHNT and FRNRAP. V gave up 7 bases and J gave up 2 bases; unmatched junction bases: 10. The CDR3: CASALSGDGAGANVLTF. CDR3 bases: TGTGCTAGTGCGCTTAGCGGGGATGGTGCTGGGGCCAACGTCCTGACTTTC.

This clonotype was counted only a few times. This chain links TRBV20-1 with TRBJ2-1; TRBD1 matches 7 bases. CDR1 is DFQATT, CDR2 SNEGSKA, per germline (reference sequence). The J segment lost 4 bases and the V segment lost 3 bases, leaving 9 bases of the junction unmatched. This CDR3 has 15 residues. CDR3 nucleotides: TGCAGTGCTAGCTCGACAGGGAAGTTTTACAATGAGCAGTTCTTC. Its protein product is CSASSTGKFYNEQFF.

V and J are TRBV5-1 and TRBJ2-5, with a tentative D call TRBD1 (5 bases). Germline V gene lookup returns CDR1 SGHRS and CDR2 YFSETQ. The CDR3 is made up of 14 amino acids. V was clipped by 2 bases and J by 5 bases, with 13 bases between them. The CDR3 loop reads CASSFQGAKETQYF. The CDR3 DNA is TGCGCCAGCAGCTTTCAAGGGGCAAAGGAGACCCAGTACTTC.

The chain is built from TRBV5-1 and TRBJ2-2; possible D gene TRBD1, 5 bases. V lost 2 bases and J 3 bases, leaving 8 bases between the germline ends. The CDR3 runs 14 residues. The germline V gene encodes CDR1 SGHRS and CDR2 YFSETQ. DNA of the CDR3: TGCGCCAGCAGCTTCCAGGGCGACACCGGGGAGCTGTTTTTT. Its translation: CASSFQGDTGELFF.

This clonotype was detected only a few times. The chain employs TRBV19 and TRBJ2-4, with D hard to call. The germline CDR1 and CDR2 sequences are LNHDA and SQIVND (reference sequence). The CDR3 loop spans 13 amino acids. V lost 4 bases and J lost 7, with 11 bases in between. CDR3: CASSTRAGNIQYF. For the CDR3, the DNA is TGTGCCAGTAGTACTAGGGCCGGGAACATTCAGTACTTC.

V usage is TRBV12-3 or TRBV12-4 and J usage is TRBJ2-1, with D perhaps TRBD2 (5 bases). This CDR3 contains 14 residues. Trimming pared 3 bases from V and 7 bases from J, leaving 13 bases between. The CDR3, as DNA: TGTGCCAGCAGTTTCCGACGGAGGCGGAATGAGCAGTTCTTC. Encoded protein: CASSFRRRRNEQFF.

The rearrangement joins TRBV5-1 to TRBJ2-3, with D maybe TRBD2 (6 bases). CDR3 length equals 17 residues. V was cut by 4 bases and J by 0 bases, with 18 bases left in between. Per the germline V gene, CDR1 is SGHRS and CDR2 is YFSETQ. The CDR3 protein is CASSQYGGPSSTDTQYF. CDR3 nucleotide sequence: TGCGCCAGCAGCCAGTACGGGGGACCCTCTAGCACAGATACGCAGTATTTT.

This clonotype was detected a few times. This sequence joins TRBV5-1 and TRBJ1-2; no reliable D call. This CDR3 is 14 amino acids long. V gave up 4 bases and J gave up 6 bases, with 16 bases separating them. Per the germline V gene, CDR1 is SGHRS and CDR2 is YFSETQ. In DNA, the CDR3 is TGCGCCAGCAGCGAAACCCGAGGGTGGCATGGCTACACCTTC. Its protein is CASSETRGWHGYTF.

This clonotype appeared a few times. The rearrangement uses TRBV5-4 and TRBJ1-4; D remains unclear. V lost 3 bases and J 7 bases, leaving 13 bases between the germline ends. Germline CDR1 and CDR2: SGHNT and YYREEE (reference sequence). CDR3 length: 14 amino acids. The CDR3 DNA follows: TGTGCCAGCAGCTCGGGGTACGACGCTGAAAAACTGTTTTTT. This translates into CASSSGYDAEKLFF. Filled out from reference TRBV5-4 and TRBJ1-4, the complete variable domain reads ETGVTQSPTHLIKTRGQQVTLRCSSQSGHNTVSWYQQALGQGPQFIFQYYREEENGRGNFPPRFSGLQFPNYSSELNVNALELDDSALYLCASSSGYDAEKLFFGSGTQLSVL.